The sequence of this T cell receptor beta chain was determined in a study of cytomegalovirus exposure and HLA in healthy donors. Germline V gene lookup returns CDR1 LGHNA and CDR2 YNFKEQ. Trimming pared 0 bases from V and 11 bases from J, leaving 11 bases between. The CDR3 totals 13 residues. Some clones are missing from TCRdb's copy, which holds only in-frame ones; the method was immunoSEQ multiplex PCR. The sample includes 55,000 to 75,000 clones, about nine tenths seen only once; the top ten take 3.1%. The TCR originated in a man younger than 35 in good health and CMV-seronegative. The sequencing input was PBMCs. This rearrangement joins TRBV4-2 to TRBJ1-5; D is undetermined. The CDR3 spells CASSQEPHASQHF. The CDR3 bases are TGTGCCAGCAGCCAAGAACCCCACGCGTCCCAGCATTTT.